The 8 T cell receptor beta chains listed next were all sequenced from one sample in a study of PD-1 and CTLA-4 blockade in melanoma. Some clones are missing from TCRdb's copy, which holds only in-frame ones; the method was immunoSEQ multiplex PCR. This table holds 25,000 to 35,000 clones, around 93% found once. The sample consisted of CD8+ T cells from peripheral blood, taken from a patient given anti-PD-1 treatment. Receptor source: a human donor with melanoma.

V and J are TRBV18 and TRBJ1-4; 10 bases match TRBD1. Germline CDR1 reads KGHSH; CDR2 reads LQKENI. Trimming took 2 bases from V and 6 from J; bases not matched to a gene: 3. The CDR3 sequence is 15 residues long. The CDR3 DNA reads as TGTGCCAGCTCACCAAGGGACAGGGGAGATGAAAAACTGTTTTTT. Translating it yields CASSPRDRGDEKLFF.

This rearrangement joins TRBV19 to TRBJ2-6; D is unclear. Germline V gene data show CDR1 as LNHDA and CDR2 as SQIVND (reference sequence). Trimming removed 5 bases from V and 0 bases from J, with 8 bases in between. CDR3 length: 15 residues. CDR3 region: CASSLLHSGANVLTF. CDR3 nucleotide sequence: TGTGCCAGTAGTCTCCTTCACTCTGGGGCCAACGTCCTGACTTTC.

The chain joins TRBV14 to TRBJ2-7; D is unresolved. This CDR3 spans 11 amino acids. Trimming took 2 bases from V and 3 from J, leaving 2 bases between them. Germline CDR1 is SGHDN and CDR2 is FVKESK. The CDR3 protein is CASSQFYEQYF. The DNA of the CDR3 is TGTGCCAGCAGCCAATTCTACGAGCAGTACTTC.

The J gene is TRBJ1-1, the V gene TRBV10-2; 8 nucleotides agree with TRBD1. This CDR3 has 15 residues. Germline CDR1 reads WSHSY; CDR2 reads SAAADI. V shed 2 bases, J shed 1 base, and the junction held 3 bases outside the gene matches. CDR3: CASSEPGTGNTEAFF. CDR3 sequence (DNA): TGCGCCAGCAGTGAGCCCGGGACAGGGAACACTGAAGCTTTCTTT.

V and J are TRBV10-2 and TRBJ2-2; D remains unclear. The germline V and J ends were trimmed by 3 bases and 4 bases, with 15 bases remaining between them. The V gene's germline CDR1 is WSHSY and CDR2 SAAADI. This CDR3 has 16 residues. This CDR3 is CASSDGPEPRTGELFF. CDR3 DNA sequence: TGCGCCAGCAGTGATGGCCCAGAGCCGCGCACCGGGGAGCTGTTTTTT.

The V gene is TRBV25-1, the J gene TRBJ2-5; possible D gene TRBD2, 7 bases. Trimming removed 3 bases at V and 4 bases at J, with 18 bases between. The CDR3 runs 16 residues. Germline lookup yields CDR1 MGHDK and CDR2 SYGVNS. CDR3 sequence: CASSDPVRGEGETQYF. DNA for the CDR3: TGTGCCAGCAGTGATCCCGTGAGGGGGGAGGGAGAGACCCAGTACTTC. Complete variable domain (other parts from reference TRBV25-1 and TRBJ2-5): EADIYQTPRYLVIGTGKKITLECSQTMGHDKMYWYQQDPGMELHLIHYSYGVNSTEKGDLSSESTVSRIRTEHFPLTLESARPSHTSQYLCASSDPVRGEGETQYFGPGTRLLVL.

The chain uses TRBV7-3 and TRBJ2-1, with 10 bases lining up with TRBD1. Trimming removed 2 bases from V and 2 bases from J; junction bases left unmatched: 6. The CDR3 length is 17 residues. Germline assignment: CDR1 SGHTA and CDR2 FQGTGA. Written as DNA, the CDR3 is TGTGCCAGCAGCTTATATGGGACAGGGGACCCCTACAATGAGCAGTTCTTC. It yields the protein CASSLYGTGDPYNEQFF. Full variable domain (remainder filled in from reference TRBV7-3 and TRBJ2-1): GAGVSQTPSNKVTEKGKYVELRCDPISGHTALYWYRQSLGQGPEFLIYFQGTGAADDSGLPNDRFFAVRPEGSVSTLKIQRTERGDSAVYLCASSLYGTGDPYNEQFFGPGTRLTVL.

The V gene is TRBV2, the J gene TRBJ1-4; D gene uncertain. The CDR3 loop spans 15 amino acids. CDR1 and CDR2 from the germline V gene are SNHLY and FYNNEI. V lost 7 bases and J lost 5, with 17 bases in between. As DNA, the CDR3 is TGTGCCAGCACCGTCGGTCGGGATGAAAATGAAAAACTGTTTTTT. It encodes CASTVGRDENEKLFF.